Included here is one T cell receptor beta chain sequence, with context. What it binds is unknown. These data come from a study of shared clonotypes between healthy human individuals. At the level of the study: Donors, aged 18 to 49, were a couple of women and three men.

Study-level points and caveats: How much donors shared clonotypes was expected to be affected by sequencing depth.

V shed 1 base, J shed 5 bases, and the junction held 13 bases outside the gene matches. In germline, CDR1 is MNHNS, CDR2 SASEGT. The CDR3 consists of 17 residues. A deep-level run was used for the assay. Only in-frame clones appear in the TCRdb table, and some are missing; sequencing was by immunoSEQ multiplex PCR. The top ten hold approximately 16% of the sample, which has some 92,000 clones, around half seen once. The V and J genes are TRBV6-1 and TRBJ2-7; TRBD2 aligns across 8 bases. The receptor comes from a woman aged 40 to 50 in good health. Some clones in this sample may be carry-over from other donors' samples. Sequencing was done on a sample of PBMCs. The CDR3 DNA is TGTGCCAGCAGTGAAGGTCCGGGGGGGTCCCCTTCCCACGAGCAGTACTTC. It specifies CASSEGPGGSPSHEQYF.